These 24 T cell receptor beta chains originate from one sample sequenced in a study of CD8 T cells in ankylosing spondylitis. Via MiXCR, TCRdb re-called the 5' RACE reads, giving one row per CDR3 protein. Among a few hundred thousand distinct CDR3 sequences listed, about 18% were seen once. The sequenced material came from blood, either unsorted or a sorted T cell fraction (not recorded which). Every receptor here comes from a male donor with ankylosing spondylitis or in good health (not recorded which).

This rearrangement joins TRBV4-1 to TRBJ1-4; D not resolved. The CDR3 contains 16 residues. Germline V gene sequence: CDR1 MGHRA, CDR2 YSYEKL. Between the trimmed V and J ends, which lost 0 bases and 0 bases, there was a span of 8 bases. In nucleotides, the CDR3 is TGCGCCAGCAGCCAAGATCGGGATGCAACTAATGAAAAACTGTTTTTT. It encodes CASSQDRDATNEKLFF.

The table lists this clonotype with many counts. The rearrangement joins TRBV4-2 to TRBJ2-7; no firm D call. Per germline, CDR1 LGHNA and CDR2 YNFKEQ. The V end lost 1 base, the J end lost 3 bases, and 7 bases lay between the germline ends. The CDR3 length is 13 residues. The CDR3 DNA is TGTGCCAGCAGCCAAGGTCTAGGCTACGAGCAGTACTTC. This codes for CASSQGLGYEQYF.

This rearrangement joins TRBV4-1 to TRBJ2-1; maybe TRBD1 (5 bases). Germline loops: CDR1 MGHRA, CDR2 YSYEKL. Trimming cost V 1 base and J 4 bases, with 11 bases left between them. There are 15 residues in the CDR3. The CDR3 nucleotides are TGCGCCAGCAGCCAAGCGGACACCTCATACAATGAGCAGTTCTTC. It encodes CASSQADTSYNEQFF.

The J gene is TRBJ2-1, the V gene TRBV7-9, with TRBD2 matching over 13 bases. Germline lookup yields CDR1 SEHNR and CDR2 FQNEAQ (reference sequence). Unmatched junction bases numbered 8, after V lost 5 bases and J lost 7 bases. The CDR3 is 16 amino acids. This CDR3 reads CASSPRTSGRMNEQFF. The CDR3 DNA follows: TGTGCCAGCAGCCCCAGGACTAGCGGGAGAATGAATGAGCAGTTCTTC.

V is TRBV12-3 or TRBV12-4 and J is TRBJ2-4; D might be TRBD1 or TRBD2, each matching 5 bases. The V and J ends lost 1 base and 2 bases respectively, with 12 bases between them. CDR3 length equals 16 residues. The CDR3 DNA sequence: TGTGCCAGCAGTTTAGGGGGGTTAAGGTCCAAAAACATTCAGTACTTC. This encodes CASSLGGLRSKNIQYF.

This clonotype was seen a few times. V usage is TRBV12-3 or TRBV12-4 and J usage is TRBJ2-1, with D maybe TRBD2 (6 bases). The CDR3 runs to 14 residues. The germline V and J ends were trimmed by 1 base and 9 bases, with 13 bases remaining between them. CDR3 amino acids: CASSLGGTYGEQFF. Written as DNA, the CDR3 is TGTGCCAGCAGTTTAGGAGGGACTTACGGTGAGCAGTTCTTC.

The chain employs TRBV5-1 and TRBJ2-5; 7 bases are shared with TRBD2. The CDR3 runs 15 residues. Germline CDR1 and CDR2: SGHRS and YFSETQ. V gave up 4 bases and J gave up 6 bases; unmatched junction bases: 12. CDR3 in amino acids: CASSPERGVAKTQYF. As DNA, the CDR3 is TGCGCCAGCAGCCCCGAACGGGGGGTAGCGAAGACCCAGTACTTC.

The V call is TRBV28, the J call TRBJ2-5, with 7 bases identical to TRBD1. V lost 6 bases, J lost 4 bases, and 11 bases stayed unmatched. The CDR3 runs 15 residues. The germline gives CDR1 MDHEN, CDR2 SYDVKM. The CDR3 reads CASRSTGAGGETQYF. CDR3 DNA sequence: TGTGCCAGCAGATCCACAGGGGCTGGGGGAGAGACCCAGTACTTC.

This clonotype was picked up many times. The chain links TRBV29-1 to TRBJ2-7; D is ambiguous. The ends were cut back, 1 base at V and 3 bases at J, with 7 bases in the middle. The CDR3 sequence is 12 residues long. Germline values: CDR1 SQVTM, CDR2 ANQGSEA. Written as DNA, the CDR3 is TGCAGCGTTGAAGGGCAGAGCTACGAGCAGTACTTC. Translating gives CSVEGQSYEQYF.

The CDR3, as DNA: TGTGCCAGCAGTAAACTGGCGGTAGAGACCCAGTACTTC. It yields the protein CASSKLAVETQYF. The V call is TRBV6-2 or TRBV6-3, the J call TRBJ2-5; D not certain. CDR3 length equals 13 residues. The V gene's germline CDR1 is MNHEY and CDR2 SVGEGT. V shed 5 bases and J shed 4 bases, with 11 bases lying between them.

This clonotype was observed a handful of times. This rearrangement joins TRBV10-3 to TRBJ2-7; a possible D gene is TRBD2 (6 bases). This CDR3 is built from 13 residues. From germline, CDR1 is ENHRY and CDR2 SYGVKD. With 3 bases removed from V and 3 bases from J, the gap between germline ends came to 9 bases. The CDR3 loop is CAISDLALYEQYF. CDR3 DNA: TGTGCCATCAGTGACCTAGCGCTCTACGAGCAGTACTTC.

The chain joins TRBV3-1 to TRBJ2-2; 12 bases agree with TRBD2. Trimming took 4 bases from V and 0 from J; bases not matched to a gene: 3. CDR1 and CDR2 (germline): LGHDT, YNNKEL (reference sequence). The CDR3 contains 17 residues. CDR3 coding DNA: TGTGCCAGCAGCCCTAGCGGGAGGGGTCCGAACACCGGGGAGCTGTTTTTT. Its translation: CASSPSGRGPNTGELFF.

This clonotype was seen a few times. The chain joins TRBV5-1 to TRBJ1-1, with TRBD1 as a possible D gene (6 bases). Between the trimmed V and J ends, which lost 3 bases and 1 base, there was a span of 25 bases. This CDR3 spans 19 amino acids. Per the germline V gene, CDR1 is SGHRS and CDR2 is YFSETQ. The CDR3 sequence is CASSSTDSSFHLPNTEAFF. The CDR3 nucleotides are TGCGCCAGCAGCTCGACGGACAGTTCTTTTCATCTTCCGAACACTGAAGCTTTCTTT. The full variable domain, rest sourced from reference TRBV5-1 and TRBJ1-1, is KAGVTQTPRYLIKTRGQQVTLSCSPISGHRSVSWYQQTPGQGLQFLFEYFSETQRNKGNFPGRFSGRQFSNSRSEMNVSTLELGDSALYLCASSSTDSSFHLPNTEAFFGQGTRLTVV.

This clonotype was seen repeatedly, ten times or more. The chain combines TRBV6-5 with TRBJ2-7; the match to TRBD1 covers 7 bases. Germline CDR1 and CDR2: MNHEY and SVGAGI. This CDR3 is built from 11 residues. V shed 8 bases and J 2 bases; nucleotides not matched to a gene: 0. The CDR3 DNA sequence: TGTGCCAGCGGGACAGCCTACGAGCAGTACTTC. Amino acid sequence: CASGTAYEQYF.

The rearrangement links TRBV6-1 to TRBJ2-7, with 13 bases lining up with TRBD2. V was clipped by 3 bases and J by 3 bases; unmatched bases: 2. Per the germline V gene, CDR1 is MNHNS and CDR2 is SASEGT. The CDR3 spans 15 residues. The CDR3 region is CASSERTSGSYEQYF. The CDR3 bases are TGTGCCAGCAGTGAGCGGACTAGCGGGAGCTACGAGCAGTACTTC.

This chain's CDR3 is CASSQDLELDRDGYTF. The CDR3 bases are TGTGCCAGCAGCCAAGACCTGGAGTTGGACAGGGATGGCTACACCTTC. The V and J genes are TRBV14 and TRBJ1-2; TRBD1 matches at 8 bases. This CDR3 is built from 16 residues. CDR1 SGHDN and CDR2 FVKESK come from the germline V gene. Unmatched junction bases numbered 9, after V lost 0 bases and J lost 6 bases.

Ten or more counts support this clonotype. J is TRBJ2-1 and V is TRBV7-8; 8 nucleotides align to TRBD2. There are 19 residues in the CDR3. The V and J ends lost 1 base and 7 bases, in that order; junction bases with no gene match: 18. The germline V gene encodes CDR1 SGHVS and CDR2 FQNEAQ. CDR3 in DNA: TGTGCCAGCAGCTTAGACTGGGGCTTCGGAGCGGGAGTCGATAATGAGCAGTTCTTC. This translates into CASSLDWGFGAGVDNEQFF.

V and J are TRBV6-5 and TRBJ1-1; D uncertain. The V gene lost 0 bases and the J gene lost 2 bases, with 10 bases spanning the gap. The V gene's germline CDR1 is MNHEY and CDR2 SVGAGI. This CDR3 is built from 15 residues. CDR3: CASSYSIAANTEAFF. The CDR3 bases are TGTGCCAGCAGTTACTCGATAGCAGCTAACACTGAAGCTTTCTTT.

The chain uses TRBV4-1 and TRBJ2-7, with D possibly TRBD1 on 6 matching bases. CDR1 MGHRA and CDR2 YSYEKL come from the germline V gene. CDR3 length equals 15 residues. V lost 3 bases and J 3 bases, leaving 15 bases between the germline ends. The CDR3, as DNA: TGCGCCAGCAGCCAGGAAACGGACAGCTACTACGAGCAGTACTTC. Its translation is CASSQETDSYYEQYF.

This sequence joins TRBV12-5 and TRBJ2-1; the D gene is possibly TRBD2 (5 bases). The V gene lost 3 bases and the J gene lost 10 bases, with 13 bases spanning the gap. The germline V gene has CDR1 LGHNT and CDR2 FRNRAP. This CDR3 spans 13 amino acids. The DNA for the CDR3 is TGTGCTAGTGGTTTTACTAGTTTGGAGGAGCAGTTCTTC. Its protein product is CASGFTSLEEQFF.

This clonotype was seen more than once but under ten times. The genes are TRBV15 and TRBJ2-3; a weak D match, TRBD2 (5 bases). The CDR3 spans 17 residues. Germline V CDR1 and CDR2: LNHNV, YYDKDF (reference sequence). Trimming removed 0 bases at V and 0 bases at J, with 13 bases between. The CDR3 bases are TGTGCCACCAGCAGAGAACCCGGGATTACTAGCACAGATACGCAGTATTTT. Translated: CATSREPGITSTDTQYF.

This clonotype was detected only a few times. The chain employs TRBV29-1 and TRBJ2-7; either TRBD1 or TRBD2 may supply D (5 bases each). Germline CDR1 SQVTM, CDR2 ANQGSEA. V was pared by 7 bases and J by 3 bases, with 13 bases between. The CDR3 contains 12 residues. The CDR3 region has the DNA TGCAGCGCGGGGACGGGAATCTACGAGCAGTACTTC. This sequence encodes CSAGTGIYEQYF.

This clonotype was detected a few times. This chain's CDR3 is CASSLLQSNTEAFF. Here the CDR3 DNA reads TGTGCCAGCAGTTTATTACAGAGTAACACTGAAGCTTTCTTT. V and J are TRBV27 and TRBJ1-1, with no clear D. This CDR3 region has 14 residues. Deletions cut 1 base from V and 2 bases from J, with 8 bases between. CDR1 and CDR2 (germline): MNHEY, SMNVEV (reference sequence).

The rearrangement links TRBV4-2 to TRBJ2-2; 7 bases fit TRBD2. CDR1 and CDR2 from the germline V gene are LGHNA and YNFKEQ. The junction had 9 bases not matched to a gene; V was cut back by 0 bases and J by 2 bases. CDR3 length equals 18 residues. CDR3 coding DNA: TGTGCCAGCAGCCAAGATGAAGCAGCGGGACTAAACACCGGGGAGCTGTTTTTT. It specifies CASSQDEAAGLNTGELFF.